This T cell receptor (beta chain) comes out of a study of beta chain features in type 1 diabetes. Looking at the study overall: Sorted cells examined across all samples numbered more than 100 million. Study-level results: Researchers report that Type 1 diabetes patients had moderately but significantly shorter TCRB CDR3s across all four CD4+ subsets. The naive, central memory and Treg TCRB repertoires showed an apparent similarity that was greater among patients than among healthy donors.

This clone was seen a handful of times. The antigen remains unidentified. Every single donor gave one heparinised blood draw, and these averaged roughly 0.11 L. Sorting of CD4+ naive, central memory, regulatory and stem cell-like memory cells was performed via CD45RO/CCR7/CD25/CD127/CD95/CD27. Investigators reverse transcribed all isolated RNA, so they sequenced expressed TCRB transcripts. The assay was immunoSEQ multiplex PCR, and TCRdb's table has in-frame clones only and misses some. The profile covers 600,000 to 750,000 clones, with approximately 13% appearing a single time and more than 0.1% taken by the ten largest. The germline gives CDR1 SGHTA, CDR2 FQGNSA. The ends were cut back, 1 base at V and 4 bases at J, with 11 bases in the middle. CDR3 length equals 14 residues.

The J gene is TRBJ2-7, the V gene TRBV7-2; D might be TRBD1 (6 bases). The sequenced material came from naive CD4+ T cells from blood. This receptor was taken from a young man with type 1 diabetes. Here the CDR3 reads CASSLDTGSYEQYF. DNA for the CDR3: TGTGCCAGCAGCTTAGATACAGGGTCTTACGAGCAGTACTTC.